The source of this T cell receptor beta chain is a study of T cell clonality in common variable immunodeficiency. Study findings and constraints: Fewer TCRbeta clones were shared among CVID subjects than controls. CVID subjects had higher TCRbeta clonality than healthy controls, most marked in about a third. Reportedly, TCR beta sequences from common variable immunodeficiency showed fewer deletions and N-nucleotide insertions.

J lost 0 bases, V lost 4 bases, and 5 bases had no gene match. The CDR3 contains 15 residues. Germline CDR1 and CDR2: SGHTA and FQGNSA. This clone appeared many times. Its target is not known. The read comes to an end 3 residues before the CDR3 does, leaving the germline J gene to fill in the end. Equal genomic DNA amounts from CVID and control samples were sequenced. Using immunoSEQ multiplex PCR, the repertoire was profiled, and TCRdb retains in-frame clones only, with some absent. The data list about 34,000 clones, none observed once; roughly 3% falls to the top ten. Sequenced material: peripheral blood mononuclear cells. The V and J genes are TRBV7-2 and TRBJ1-1; TRBD1 matches 7 bases. The clonotype was recovered from a person aged 18 to 75 in good health. The sequenced CDR3 bases are TGTGCCAGCAGCTCTGGAGGGGGCGTGAACACTGAA. This sequence encodes CASSSGGGVNTE. The complete CDR3 sequence is CASSSGGGVNTEAFF.